This paragraph reports one T cell receptor (beta chain). Its cognate antigen is unknown. The sample originates from a study of cytomegalovirus exposure and HLA in healthy donors. The PCR contained 60 Vbeta and 13 Jbeta primers. Clones were read by immunoSEQ multiplex PCR, and TCRdb kept only the in-frame ones, dropping some. The sample lists around 160,000 clones; 65% to 85% were seen once. The CDR3 consists of 17 residues. Whole-study results and caveats: A later analysis linked around 15,000 TCR beta sequences to HLA alleles at 0.05 false discovery rate.

Sequencing input: PBMCs. The rearrangement links TRBV21-1 to TRBJ2-2; the tabulated D call, TRBD1, remains unverified against the DNA. TRBV21-1 corresponds to a pseudogene. This TCR was sampled from a woman aged 40 to 50 in good health and CMV-seropositive. The CDR3 sequence: CASSTGQGVDDTGELFF. The CDR3 nucleotides are TGTGCCAGCAGCACCGGACAGGGGGTCGACGACACCGGGGAGCTGTTTTTT.